This passage covers 18 T cell receptor beta chains from one sample sequenced in a study of Graves' ophthalmopathy and Graves' hyperthyroidism. Amplification targeted the TCR beta CDR3 regions, with RNA transcripts as the source material. HTBI-primed RT-PCR formed the first round, and a multiplex PCR formed the second. MiXCR, applied by TCRdb to the multiplex PCR reads, yields one record per CDR3 protein. The sample contains roughly 700,000 distinct CDR3 sequences, roughly 40% of which appear only once. Sequenced material: peripheral blood. Receptor source: an adult man with Graves' ophthalmopathy.

This chain uses TRBV20-1 with TRBJ2-7; 9 bases agree with TRBD1. Germline-derived CDR1 and CDR2 are DFQATT and SNEGSKA (reference sequence). The CDR3 contains 16 residues. After removal of 5 bases from V and 3 bases from J, the junction contained 14 bases not matched to a gene. The CDR3 loop reads CSAFGEQGDRDYEQYF. CDR3 coding DNA: TGCAGTGCTTTTGGAGAACAAGGGGACAGGGACTACGAGCAGTACTTC.

The V and J genes are TRBV2 and TRBJ1-3; D uncertain. Deletions cut 11 bases from V and 0 bases from J, with 20 bases between. CDR1 is SNHLY, CDR2 FYNNEI, per germline. The CDR3 totals 16 residues. In nucleotides, the CDR3 is TGTGCCTGGAGTTTGGGTGTCAGCCACTCTGGAAACACCATATATTTT. This sequence encodes CAWSLGVSHSGNTIYF.

The chain joins TRBV29-1 to TRBJ2-7, with D possibly TRBD1 on 6 matching bases. In germline, CDR1 is SQVTM, CDR2 ANQGSEA. The CDR3 covers 10 residues. The V end was cut by 8 bases, the J end by 4 bases, with 9 bases between. The CDR3 DNA follows: TGCAGCCAGACAGGATACGAGCAGTACTTC. Its translation: CSQTGYEQYF.

On this clonotype itself: At one boundary the junction diverges from the germline segment, which might be a read error. This chain links TRBV13 with TRBJ1-6, with no clear D. This CDR3 comprises 13 residues. Looked up from germline, CDR1 is PRHDT and CDR2 is FYEKMQ (reference sequence). The CDR3, as DNA: TGTGCCAGCAGCTTAGGTCTCCGGGCCAGGCTCGACTTT. It specifies CASSLGLRARLDF. Full variable domain (rest looked up from reference TRBV13 and TRBJ1-6): AAGVIQSPRHLIKEKRETATLKCYPIPRHDTVYWYQQGPGQDPQFLISFYEKMQSDKGSIPDRFSAQQFSDYHSELNMSSLELGDSALYFCASSLGLRARLDFGNGTRLTVT.

This clonotype turned up a few times. This chain joins TRBV29-1 and TRBJ2-3; maybe TRBD1 (5 bases). The CDR3 spans 13 residues. V lost 4 bases to trimming and J lost 1 base, with 9 bases between them. Germline-derived CDR1 and CDR2 are SQVTM and ANQGSEA. In DNA, the CDR3 is TGCAGCGTTGCGACAGACCGCACAGATACGCAGTATTTT. Its translation is CSVATDRTDTQYF.

This clonotype was found a few times. The chain combines TRBV19 with TRBJ2-7, with 10 bases that match TRBD1. J lost 3 bases, V lost 3 bases, and 8 bases had no gene match. The germline V gene encodes CDR1 LNHDA and CDR2 SQIVND (reference sequence). This CDR3 contains 16 residues. This chain's CDR3 is CASSMLPGQGYYEQYF. In DNA, the CDR3 is TGTGCCAGTAGTATGCTACCGGGACAGGGGTACTACGAGCAGTACTTC.

The CDR3 region has the DNA TGCAGTGCTAGATCCCCAGGGGAAGTGACCCAGCATTTT. Its translation: CSARSPGEVTQHF. The V call is TRBV20-1, the J call TRBJ1-5; weak D call: TRBD1 (6 bases). The CDR3 loop spans 13 amino acids. CDR1 and CDR2 (germline): DFQATT, SNEGSKA (reference sequence). The germline V and J ends were trimmed by 2 bases and 11 bases, with 16 bases remaining between them.

This clonotype was counted between two and nine times. The rearrangement joins TRBV20-1 to TRBJ1-5, with D tentatively TRBD1 (5 bases). The V gene lost 0 bases and the J gene lost 3 bases, with 15 bases spanning the gap. Germline V gene data show CDR1 as DFQATT and CDR2 as SNEGSKA (reference sequence). The CDR3 is made up of 16 amino acids. Here the CDR3 reads CSAREFGGGPNQPQHF. CDR3 DNA: TGCAGTGCTAGAGAATTCGGGGGAGGCCCCAATCAGCCCCAGCATTTT.

This clonotype was seen only once. The chain couples TRBV7-9 to TRBJ1-2; TRBD1 aligns across 7 bases. J lost 6 bases, V lost 8 bases, and 12 bases had no gene match. The CDR3 extends over 14 amino acids. Germline CDR1 and CDR2: SEHNR and FQNEAQ (reference sequence). The CDR3 DNA reads as TGTGCCAGCGCCCGACAGGGTAATCTGGATGGCTACACCTTC. Its translation: CASARQGNLDGYTF.

This clonotype has a single count. The chain joins TRBV7-9 to TRBJ2-7, with 12 bases lining up with TRBD2. Germline V gives CDR1 SEHNR, CDR2 FQNEAQ (reference sequence). After removal of 4 bases from V and 1 base from J, the junction contained 11 bases not matched to a gene. This CDR3 has 18 residues. CDR3 region: CASSSQAGLAGRSYEQYF. The CDR3 DNA reads TGTGCCAGCAGCTCCCAGGCCGGACTAGCGGGGAGGTCCTACGAGCAGTACTTC.

This clonotype was seen once. A much more abundant neighbour one base away suggests this may be a read error. This chain connects TRBV20-1 to TRBJ1-5; 11 bases agree with TRBD1. Unmatched junction bases numbered 2, after V lost 2 bases and J lost 5 bases. This CDR3 is built from 14 residues. Germline V gene data show CDR1 as DFQATT and CDR2 as SNEGSKA (reference sequence). Here the CDR3 reads CSARPGQGDQPQHF. CDR3 DNA sequence: TGCAGTGCTAGACCGGGACAGGGGGATCAGCCCCAGCATTTT.

With regard to this clonotype: The conserved phenylalanine or tryptophan is not found at the CDR3 terminus, so this likely reflects a read error. The limits of the CDR3 on the DNA are not certain, so only TCRdb's listed CDR3 is given. V usage is TRBV2 and J usage is TRBJ2-7; no DNA check was done on the table's D call, TRBD2. Inclusive of both ends, the CDR3 amounts to 9 amino acids. Germline V gene sequence: CDR1 SNHLY, CDR2 FYNNEI. CDR3 amino acids: CASSEGLAG.

This chain joins TRBV11-2 and TRBJ2-6, with a weak D call TRBD2 (5 bases). CDR1 and CDR2 from the germline V gene are SGHAT and FQNNGV. V shed 5 bases and J shed 0 bases, with 14 bases lying between them. This CDR3 has 17 amino acids. The DNA for the CDR3 is TGTGCCAGCAGCCCACGGGTGCGGGCCTCTGGGGCCAACGTCCTGACTTTC. It yields the protein CASSPRVRASGANVLTF.

This rearrangement joins TRBV20-1 to TRBJ2-2; D uncertain. Germline V gene data show CDR1 as DFQATT and CDR2 as SNEGSKA (reference sequence). The ends were cut back, 6 bases at V and 5 bases at J, with 13 bases in the middle. This CDR3 has 13 residues. The CDR3, as DNA: TGCAGTGCCCGGAAGCTGGAGACCGGGGAGCTGTTTTTT. It translates to CSARKLETGELFF.

This clonotype has at least ten counts. The chain couples TRBV20-1 to TRBJ1-2; D is perhaps TRBD1 (6 bases). The CDR3 is made up of 13 amino acids. Trimming took off 2 bases at V and 8 bases at J, with 15 bases between the two ends. Germline assignment: CDR1 DFQATT and CDR2 SNEGSKA (reference sequence). In nucleotides, the CDR3 is TGCAGTGCTAGAACAACAGGGCTAGACGGCTACACCTTC. It yields the protein CSARTTGLDGYTF.

DNA of the CDR3: TGTGCCAGCAGTTCCGGACAGGCGATGGAGACCCAGTACTTC. Translation gives CASSSGQAMETQYF. The genes are TRBV25-1 and TRBJ2-5; 7 positions match TRBD1. Germline loops: CDR1 MGHDK, CDR2 SYGVNS. The V segment lost 5 bases and the J segment 5 bases; nucleotides outside the gene matches: 8. The CDR3 runs to 14 residues.

The rearrangement joins TRBV9 to TRBJ2-3; D is perhaps TRBD1 or TRBD2 (5 bases each). V shed 1 base and J shed 3 bases, with 18 bases lying between them. Germline V gives CDR1 SGDLS, CDR2 YYNGEE. This CDR3 is built from 17 residues. The CDR3 DNA reads as TGTGCCAGCAGCGTATCTGAGGGGCAGTTTGGGACAGATACGCAGTATTTT. Protein: CASSVSEGQFGTDTQYF.

This clonotype showed up just a few times. The genes are TRBV14 and TRBJ1-2; D gene uncertain. Trimming stripped 0 bases from V and 3 bases from J, with 8 bases between. CDR3 length equals 14 residues. Looked up from germline, CDR1 is SGHDN and CDR2 is FVKESK. The CDR3 region is CASSQDKAHYGYTF. DNA of the CDR3: TGTGCCAGCAGCCAAGATAAGGCCCACTATGGCTACACCTTC. The complete variable domain, with remaining parts taken from reference TRBV14 and TRBJ1-2, reads EAGVTQFPSHSVIEKGQTVTLRCDPISGHDNLYWYRRVMGKEIKFLLHFVKESKQDESGMPNNRFLAERTGGTYSTLKVQPAELEDSGVYFCASSQDKAHYGYTFGSGTRLTVV.